What follows are 14 T cell receptor beta chains derived from one specimen sequenced in a study of blood T cell repertoires in COVID-19. TCRdb's table, derived via immunoSEQ multiplex PCR, lists solely in-frame clones and lacks some. The sample shows approximately 120,000 clones, 75% to 85% of them seen only once. The sample consisted of peripheral blood. Receptor source: a woman of 80 years or more with active or convalescent COVID-19.

The chain is built from TRBV7-2 and TRBJ2-1; 9 positions agree with TRBD2. The CDR3 sequence is 16 residues long. Trimming at V came to 5 bases and at J to 9 bases, leaving 14 bases not matched to a gene. Germline V gene data show CDR1 as SGHTA and CDR2 as FQGNSA. CDR3 sequence (DNA): TGTGCCAGCAGCCTCAACGGCGGGAGGGCCGGAGGTGAGCAGTTCTTC. This encodes CASSLNGGRAGGEQFF.

The chain employs TRBV5-1 and TRBJ2-7; perhaps TRBD2 as D (6 bases). This CDR3 spans 18 amino acids. V lost 4 bases and J 3 bases, leaving 26 bases between the germline ends. Germline V lookup: CDR1 SGHRS, CDR2 YFSETQ. DNA for the CDR3: TGCGCCAGCAGCCTGGGATATTCTTGGGAGGCCCCACTCTACGAGCAGTACTTC. Protein sequence: CASSLGYSWEAPLYEQYF.

The genes are TRBV28 and TRBJ2-3; 10 nucleotides line up with TRBD2. CDR3 size: 15 residues. Per the germline V gene, CDR1 is MDHEN and CDR2 is SYDVKM. The V and J ends lost 6 bases and 5 bases, in that order; junction bases with no gene match: 8. The CDR3 sequence is CASRQGASGRDTQYF. CDR3 sequence (DNA): TGTGCCAGCAGGCAAGGGGCTAGCGGGAGAGATACGCAGTATTTT.

This chain links TRBV9 with TRBJ1-2, with a possible D match to TRBD1 (5 bases). This CDR3 is 15 amino acids long. Looked up from germline, CDR1 is SGDLS and CDR2 is YYNGEE. The germline V and J ends were trimmed by 6 bases and 5 bases, with 20 bases remaining between them. The CDR3 region has the DNA TGTGCCAGCACCCCACGGCAGTGGACACCTTATGGCTACACCTTC. Translation: CASTPRQWTPYGYTF. The full variable domain, rest sourced from reference TRBV9 and TRBJ1-2, is DSGVTQTPKHLITATGQRVTLRCSPRSGDLSVYWYQQSLDQGLQFLIQYYNGEERAKGNILERFSAQQFPDLHSELNLSSLELGDSALYFCASTPRQWTPYGYTFGSGTRLTVV.

This chain uses TRBV4-2 with TRBJ2-2, with D perhaps TRBD1 (5 bases). V was trimmed by 3 bases and J by 4 bases, leaving 15 bases between them. CDR1 is LGHNA, CDR2 YNFKEQ, per germline. The CDR3 has 16 amino acids. CDR3 sequence reads: CASSHFAGSATGELFF. CDR3 DNA: TGTGCCAGCAGCCATTTCGCAGGGTCTGCCACCGGGGAGCTGTTTTTT.

The rearrangement links TRBV4-1 to TRBJ1-1; D call uncertain. The CDR3 has 16 amino acids. The V and J ends lost 3 bases and 0 bases respectively, with 14 bases between them. The germline V gene has CDR1 MGHRA and CDR2 YSYEKL. The CDR3 region is CASSHPVGSMNTEAFF. The CDR3 region has the DNA TGCGCCAGCAGCCACCCCGTGGGGAGTATGAACACTGAAGCTTTCTTT.

This rearrangement joins TRBV19 to TRBJ1-4, with D uncertain. Germline V lookup: CDR1 LNHDA, CDR2 SQIVND (reference sequence). Trimming pared 0 bases from V and 0 bases from J, leaving 14 bases between. This CDR3 has 18 residues. CDR3 loop: CASSIDHPEVATNEKLFF. The CDR3 DNA reads as TGTGCCAGTAGTATAGATCATCCCGAGGTGGCAACTAATGAAAAACTGTTTTTT.

The V call is TRBV28, the J call TRBJ1-2; D is perhaps TRBD1 (5 bases). CDR1 MDHEN and CDR2 SYDVKM come from the germline V gene. V was pared by 10 bases and J by 1 base, with 22 bases between. This CDR3 is built from 16 residues. The CDR3 region has the DNA TGTGCCATCTCTTCCCCCGCAGGGATCCTTAACTATGGCTACACCTTC. It yields the protein CAISSPAGILNYGYTF.

This chain uses TRBV7-9 with TRBJ2-5; D remains ambiguous. Trimming left V 3 bases short and J 1 base short, with 6 bases between. The CDR3 runs 13 residues. CDR1 SEHNR and CDR2 FQNEAQ come from the germline V gene (reference sequence). The CDR3 sequence: CASSFGFQETQYF. As DNA, the CDR3 is TGTGCCAGCAGCTTCGGGTTCCAAGAGACCCAGTACTTC.

The rearrangement joins TRBV6-5 to TRBJ1-5, with D perhaps TRBD1 (6 bases). Deletions cut 6 bases from V and 6 bases from J, with 15 bases between. This CDR3 is built from 14 residues. Germline-derived CDR1 and CDR2 are MNHEY and SVGAGI. CDR3 nucleotides: TGTGCCAGCAGCTCTGACAGGCTGGGTCAGCCCCAGCATTTT. Its protein is CASSSDRLGQPQHF.

The V call is TRBV19, the J call TRBJ1-1; 9 bases line up with TRBD1. Germline trimming cut 4 bases from V and 3 bases from J; bases unmatched to any gene: 6. The CDR3 length is 15 residues. Per the germline V gene, CDR1 is LNHDA and CDR2 is SQIVND (reference sequence). The CDR3 DNA reads as TGTGCCAGTAGTACGGGACAGGGAACCCACACTGAAGCTTTCTTT. Its protein product is CASSTGQGTHTEAFF.

The chain's CDR3 is CASSQGRQETQYF. CDR3 DNA sequence: TGTGCCAGCAGCCAAGGCAGGCAAGAGACCCAGTACTTC. V and J are TRBV3-1 (or the pseudogene TRBV3-2) and TRBJ2-5; D uncertain. The V end lost 1 base, the J end lost 2 bases, and 5 bases lay between the germline ends. The CDR3 contains 13 residues. The V gene's germline CDR1 is LGHDT and CDR2 YNNKEL (reference sequence).

The V call is TRBV5-1, the J call TRBJ1-1; D possibly corresponds to TRBD1 (6 bases). CDR3 length equals 16 residues. With 4 bases removed from V and 0 bases from J, the gap between germline ends came to 16 bases. Germline loops: CDR1 SGHRS, CDR2 YFSETQ. The DNA for the CDR3 is TGCGCCAGCAGCCCTGATCGGGGGGCGATGAACACTGAAGCTTTCTTT. It encodes CASSPDRGAMNTEAFF.

The chain carries TRBV19 and TRBJ2-1; 7 bases match TRBD2. Germline V gene data show CDR1 as LNHDA and CDR2 as SQIVND (reference sequence). The J segment lost 10 bases and the V segment lost 5 bases, leaving 5 bases of the junction unmatched. This CDR3 is built from 12 residues. The CDR3 spells CASSGRGREQFF. The CDR3 bases are TGTGCCAGTAGTGGGAGGGGTCGGGAGCAGTTCTTC.